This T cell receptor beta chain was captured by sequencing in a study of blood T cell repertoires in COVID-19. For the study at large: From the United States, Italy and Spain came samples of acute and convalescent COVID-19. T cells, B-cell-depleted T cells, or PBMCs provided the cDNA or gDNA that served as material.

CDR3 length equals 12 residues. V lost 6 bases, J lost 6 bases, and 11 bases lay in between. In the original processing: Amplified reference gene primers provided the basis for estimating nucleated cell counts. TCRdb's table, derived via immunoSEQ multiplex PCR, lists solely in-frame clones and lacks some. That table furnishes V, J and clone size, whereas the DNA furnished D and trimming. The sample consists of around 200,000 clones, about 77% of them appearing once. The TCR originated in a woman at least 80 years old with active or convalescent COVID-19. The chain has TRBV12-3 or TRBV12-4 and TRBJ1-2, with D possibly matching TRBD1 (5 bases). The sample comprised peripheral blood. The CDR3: CASSRWGDGYTF. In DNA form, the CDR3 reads TGTGCCAGCAGCCGTTGGGGGGATGGCTACACCTTC.